Sequencing of this T cell receptor (beta chain) was carried out in a study of T cells in Graves' hyperthyroidism and ophthalmopathy. Study in general: At initial diagnosis, before any treatment had begun, peripheral blood was obtained.

Overall study findings and caveats: Most thyroid clonotypes with frequency above 0.001 were detected in blood. Prediction of ophthalmopathy progression came a median roughly 6.4 months pre-onset.

Fresh peripheral blood, around 11 ml of it, supplied the PBMCs. RNA transcripts provided the source from which TCR beta CDR3 regions were amplified. HTBI primers were the set used in a first-round RT-PCR of the TCR CDR3. TCRdb reanalysed the multiplex PCR reads using MiXCR and keeps one entry per CDR3 protein. The sample holds 500,000 to 600,000 distinct CDR3 sequences, 15% to 20% seen once. The V gene's germline CDR1 is MDHEN and CDR2 SYDVKM. The CDR3 is made up of 16 amino acids. The ends lost 8 bases at V and 6 bases at J; junction bases unmatched: 15. This clonotype was observed many times. The antigen remains undetermined.

The sequence came from a man aged 35-49 years with Graves' ophthalmopathy. The chain recombines TRBV28 with TRBJ2-3, with TRBD2 matching 9 bases. What was sequenced was blood. CDR3: CASRRRGIAGEDTQYF. The CDR3 nucleotides read TGTGCCAGCCGAAGACGGGGGATAGCGGGAGAGGATACGCAGTATTTT.